The sequence of this TCR beta chain was determined in a study of cytomegalovirus exposure and HLA in healthy donors. The germline V gene has CDR1 SGHTA and CDR2 FQGNSA. CDR3 length equals 16 residues. Losses at the gene ends were 5 bases for V and 4 bases for J; bases not matched to a gene: 10. PCR involved 60 Vbeta and 13 Jbeta primers. TCRdb's table, derived via immunoSEQ multiplex PCR, lists solely in-frame clones and lacks some. This sample yields 150,000 to 200,000 clones, of which 68% are seen a single time; approximately 1.5% belongs to the top ten. The chain links TRBV7-2 to TRBJ2-7, with 11 bases matching TRBD1. The TCR comes from a man aged 45 to 65 in good health and CMV-seronegative. Source material: PBMCs. The CDR3 DNA sequence: TGTGCCAGCAGCCCAGGCCGGACAGGGGGCTCATACGAGCAGTACTTC. It translates to CASSPGRTGGSYEQYF.